These 27 T cell receptor beta chains were sequenced from one sample in a study of cytomegalovirus exposure and HLA in healthy donors. Use of 60 Vbeta and 13 Jbeta primers characterized the PCR. Assay used: immunoSEQ multiplex PCR; TCRdb lists only in-frame clones, some missing. The sample includes roughly 200,000 clones, approximately 82% of them seen just once. Specimen: PBMCs. The source of these receptors is a middle-aged woman in good health and CMV-seronegative.

This chain links TRBV2 with TRBJ1-1; D gene uncertain. Trimming shortened V by 3 bases and J by 4 bases, and 9 bases separated the two germline ends. This CDR3 is 13 amino acids long. Germline V gives CDR1 SNHLY, CDR2 FYNNEI. The CDR3: CASSEEGVTEAFF. The CDR3 DNA reads TGTGCCAGCAGTGAGGAGGGAGTCACTGAAGCTTTCTTT. Full variable domain (missing parts from reference TRBV2 and TRBJ1-1): EPEVTQTPSHQVTQMGQEVILRCVPISNHLYFYWYRQILGQKVEFLVSFYNNEISEKSEIFDDQFSVERPDGSNFTLKIRSTKLEDSAMYFCASSEEGVTEAFFGQGTRLTVV.

The V gene is TRBV9, the J gene TRBJ2-3, with TRBD2 as a possible D gene (6 bases). The V gene's germline CDR1 is SGDLS and CDR2 YYNGEE. Trimming took 3 bases from V and 2 from J, leaving 16 bases between them. The CDR3 length is 16 residues. For the CDR3, the DNA is TGTGCCAGCAGCGGCAGGGTGCGGGGTCACACAGATACGCAGTATTTT. Protein: CASSGRVRGHTDTQYF.

This clone was seen a handful of times. The same CDR3 can be traced to other DNA sequences in this sample. This rearrangement joins TRBV5-6 to TRBJ1-3, with D hard to call. The germline V gene encodes CDR1 SGHDT and CDR2 YYEEEE. V lost 1 base, J lost 2 bases, and 7 bases lay in between. The CDR3 is 14 amino acids. The CDR3 nucleotides are TGTGCCAGCAGCTTGCGGGGTCCTGGAAACACCATATATTTT. This codes for CASSLRGPGNTIYF.

The chain combines TRBV20-1 with TRBJ1-1, with D possibly matching TRBD1 (5 bases). The CDR3 contains 11 residues. CDR1 and CDR2 from the germline V gene are DFQATT and SNEGSKA (reference sequence). The V end lost 6 bases, the J end lost 4 bases, and 9 bases lay between the germline ends. CDR3 nucleotides: TGCAGTGCCGGGGGAGGCACTGAAGCTTTCTTT. Encoded protein: CSAGGGTEAFF.

The chain is built from TRBV5-4 and TRBJ1-2, with 8 bases fitting TRBD1. This CDR3 is 15 amino acids long. Germline assignment: CDR1 SGHNT and CDR2 YYREEE (reference sequence). The trim removed 1 base at V and 8 bases at J, leaving 10 bases unmatched. For the CDR3, the DNA is TGTGCCAGCAGCTTGCAGGACAGGGCTGGGTCGGGCTACACCTTC. This encodes CASSLQDRAGSGYTF.

The chain joins TRBV28 to TRBJ1-2; D is undetermined. CDR1 and CDR2 from the germline V gene are MDHEN and SYDVKM. The length of the CDR3 is 11 residues. The ends were cut back, 5 bases at V and 4 bases at J, with 5 bases in the middle. The CDR3 sequence is CASSSPYGYTF. The CDR3 DNA follows: TGTGCCAGCAGTAGCCCCTATGGCTACACCTTC.

The chain links TRBV5-1 to TRBJ2-7; the match to TRBD1 covers 8 bases. Germline assignment: CDR1 SGHRS and CDR2 YFSETQ. With V trimmed by 4 bases and J by 6 bases, 12 bases remained unmatched. This CDR3 is 15 amino acids long. CDR3 region: CASSRTGQALSEQYF. As DNA, the CDR3 is TGCGCCAGCAGCCGAACGGGACAGGCTCTCTCCGAGCAGTACTTC.

The rearrangement links TRBV6-1 to TRBJ2-5, with TRBD1 matching 8 bases. The germline V gene encodes CDR1 MNHNS and CDR2 SASEGT. J gave up 1 base and V 6 bases, and 4 bases lay outside the gene matches. The CDR3 has 14 amino acids. CDR3 in amino acids: CASRLTGGQETQYF. Written as DNA, the CDR3 is TGTGCCAGCAGGCTAACAGGGGGCCAAGAGACCCAGTACTTC.

The chain links TRBV5-1 to TRBJ1-2; no clear D gene. V lost 0 bases to trimming and J lost 7 bases, with 10 bases between them. Germline V gene sequence: CDR1 SGHRS, CDR2 YFSETQ. The CDR3 is 13 residues long. The CDR3 reads CASSLVGDGGYTF. Here the CDR3 DNA reads TGCGCCAGCAGCTTGGTCGGGGATGGTGGCTACACCTTC.

This chain joins TRBV7-8 and TRBJ1-2; 7 bases line up with TRBD1. Trimming cost V 1 base and J 3 bases; bases outside gene matches: 2. Germline-derived CDR1 and CDR2 are SGHVS and FQNEAQ. The CDR3 is made up of 14 amino acids. CDR3 coding DNA: TGTGCCAGCAGCTTAGAAGGGGGCGACTATGGCTACACCTTC. Residues: CASSLEGGDYGYTF. Filled out from reference TRBV7-8 and TRBJ1-2, the complete variable domain reads GAGVSQSPRYKVAKRGQDVALRCDPISGHVSLFWYQQALGQGPEFLTYFQNEAQLDKSGLPSDRFFAERPEGSVSTLKIQRTQQEDSAVYLCASSLEGGDYGYTFGSGTRLTVV.

This clone was seen only a few times. This chain joins TRBV25-1 and TRBJ2-5; 7 bases map to TRBD1. The CDR3 runs 14 residues. Germline V gene lookup returns CDR1 MGHDK and CDR2 SYGVNS. V lost 4 bases, J lost 6 bases, and 8 bases stayed unmatched. In DNA form, the CDR3 reads TGTGCCAGCAGTGTAACAGGGGTGGGGAAGACCCAGTACTTC. This encodes CASSVTGVGKTQYF.

In this sample, this clone turned up a few times. CDR3 loop: CASSPGLAGANEQFF. The CDR3 DNA reads TGTGCCAGCAGCCCGGGACTAGCGGGGGCCAATGAGCAGTTCTTC. This chain links TRBV5-5 with TRBJ2-1; 14 positions agree with TRBD2. Trimming removed 4 bases from V and 6 bases from J; junction bases left unmatched: 3. The CDR3 runs 15 residues. CDR1 is SGHKS and CDR2 is YYEKEE in the germline V gene (reference sequence).

This clone came up a few times. The CDR3 bases are TGTGCCAGCAGCTTACGGGCAACTAATGAAAAACTGTTTTTT. Translated: CASSLRATNEKLFF. J is TRBJ1-4 and V is TRBV7-9; D is undetermined. Trimming removed 2 bases from V and 0 bases from J, with 4 bases in between. There are 14 residues in the CDR3. Germline V gene sequence: CDR1 SEHNR, CDR2 FQNEAQ (reference sequence).

Of note for this clone: One end of the junction does not line up with germline, which may come from a read error. The gene calls are TRBV19 and TRBJ1-5, with TRBD1 matching 9 bases. CDR1 is LNHDA and CDR2 is SQIVND in the germline V gene (reference sequence). This CDR3 has 15 residues. The CDR3 loop reads CASSPTGGSYQPQHF. Here the CDR3 DNA reads TGTGCCAGTAGCCCGACAGGGGGTAGCTATCAGCCCCAGCATTTT.

This clone was seen more than once but under ten times. The chain employs TRBV29-1 and TRBJ1-1; no reliable D call. Between the trimmed V and J ends, which lost 6 bases and 7 bases, there was a span of 15 bases. Germline V gives CDR1 SQVTM, CDR2 ANQGSEA. The CDR3 has 12 residues. CDR3 protein: CSVPKGGYEAFF. The DNA for the CDR3 is TGCAGCGTCCCCAAGGGAGGATATGAAGCTTTCTTT.

The chain uses TRBV7-6 and TRBJ2-2; 9 bases line up with TRBD1. CDR3 length: 15 residues. Germline V gene sequence: CDR1 SGHVS, CDR2 FNYEAQ. Trimming removed 4 bases from V and 5 bases from J; junction bases left unmatched: 5. DNA for the CDR3: TGTGCCAGCAGCTCCCGGACAGGGGTGACCGGGGAGCTGTTTTTT. It codes for CASSSRTGVTGELFF.

V and J are TRBV9 and TRBJ1-6; D unclear. The V end was cut by 0 bases, the J end by 10 bases, with 11 bases between. The CDR3 consists of 14 residues. Germline V CDR1 and CDR2: SGDLS, YYNGEE. The CDR3 sequence: CASSVAAGNSPLHF. CDR3 DNA sequence: TGTGCCAGCAGCGTAGCAGCGGGGAACTCACCCCTCCACTTT.

V gene TRBV27 combines with J gene TRBJ2-5; 12 bases match TRBD2. The closer fit of TRBJ2-7 to the DNA end suggests the J call may be wrong. Germline CDR1 is MNHEY and CDR2 is SMNVEV (reference sequence). This CDR3 region has 15 residues. This chain's CDR3 is CASSSSGGVNYEQYF. The CDR3 bases are TGTGCCAGCAGTTCTAGCGGGGGGGTAAACTACGAGCAGTACTTC.

J is TRBJ1-5 and V is TRBV18; D is ambiguous. The CDR3 spans 12 residues. Looked up from germline, CDR1 is KGHSH and CDR2 is LQKENI. V was clipped by 6 bases and J by 5 bases, with 8 bases between them. Here the CDR3 DNA reads TGTGCCAGCTCCGCCAGCGATCAGCCCCAGCATTTT. Its protein is CASSASDQPQHF.

This chain uses TRBV19 with TRBJ1-4; no clear D. V lost 4 bases and J 3 bases, leaving 6 bases between the germline ends. This CDR3 contains 13 residues. Looked up from germline, CDR1 is LNHDA and CDR2 is SQIVND (reference sequence). The CDR3 spells CASSSPANEKLFF. DNA for the CDR3: TGTGCCAGTAGTAGCCCGGCTAATGAAAAACTGTTTTTT.

This clone came up a few times. This chain joins TRBV30 and TRBJ1-1; tentative D call: TRBD1 (5 bases). Trimming took 4 bases from V and 6 from J, leaving 15 bases between them. This CDR3 comprises 13 residues. Per germline, CDR1 GTSNPN and CDR2 SVGIG (reference sequence). DNA of the CDR3: TGTGCCTGGAAAGGGGCTCGAGGCGCTGAAGCTTTCTTT. It codes for CAWKGARGAEAFF.

This chain joins TRBV6-5 and TRBJ2-3; maybe TRBD2 (6 bases). Trimming shortened V by 6 bases and J by 6 bases, and 13 bases separated the two germline ends. The CDR3 runs 13 residues. Germline V gene data show CDR1 as MNHEY and CDR2 as SVGAGI. The CDR3 DNA sequence: TGTGCCAGCAGAGGACGTGGAGGGGATACGCAGTATTTT. It translates to CASRGRGGDTQYF.

The rearrangement links TRBV19 to TRBJ1-2; maybe TRBD1 (5 bases). Germline CDR1 LNHDA, CDR2 SQIVND (reference sequence). V was clipped by 8 bases and J by 0 bases, with 10 bases between them. This CDR3 spans 13 amino acids. In DNA, the CDR3 is TGTGCCAGTCAAAGGGGCCCTAACTATGGCTACACCTTC. Translating gives CASQRGPNYGYTF.

The CDR3: CASSLVVTGGGGSETQYF. CDR3 in DNA: TGCGCCAGCAGCTTGGTCGTGACAGGGGGCGGCGGGTCGGAGACCCAGTACTTC. V is TRBV5-1 and J is TRBJ2-5, with 10 bases fitting TRBD1. Germline lookup yields CDR1 SGHRS and CDR2 YFSETQ. V dropped 0 bases and J dropped 5; count of bases not matched to a gene: 13. The CDR3 runs 18 residues.

This clone appeared a few times. This chain connects TRBV11-2 to TRBJ1-4; 9 nucleotides align to TRBD1. This CDR3 is built from 15 residues. CDR1 and CDR2 (germline): SGHAT, FQNNGV. The V and J ends lost 4 bases and 3 bases, in that order; junction bases with no gene match: 3. CDR3 region: CASSYRTGANEKLFF. In DNA form, the CDR3 reads TGTGCCAGCAGCTACCGGACAGGGGCTAATGAAAAACTGTTTTTT.

This sequence joins TRBV9 and TRBJ1-2, with a weak D call TRBD1 (6 bases). The germline V gene encodes CDR1 SGDLS and CDR2 YYNGEE. This CDR3 contains 13 residues. V was pared by 3 bases and J by 6 bases, with 12 bases between. The CDR3 region is CASSEGGPHGYTF. CDR3 in DNA: TGTGCCAGCAGCGAGGGGGGGCCTCATGGCTACACCTTC.

This clone was counted a few times. In DNA, the CDR3 is TGTGCCAGCTCAATGACAGGGGACGGACAGCCCCAGCATTTT. This encodes CASSMTGDGQPQHF. V usage is TRBV6-1 and J usage is TRBJ1-5; 8 bases fit TRBD1. V lost 8 bases, J lost 7 bases, and 10 bases stayed unmatched. The length of the CDR3 is 14 residues. Germline V gene data show CDR1 as MNHNS and CDR2 as SASEGT.